This note documents a single TCR beta chain sequence. Antigen specificity is unknown. The CDR3 contains 14 residues. J lost 2 bases, V lost 4 bases, and 7 bases had no gene match. Germline CDR1 reads SQVTM; CDR2 reads ANQGSEA. These data come from a study of post-analysis software for immune sequencing data. Each TCR beta cDNA library carried unique molecular identifiers. TCRdb recomputed calls from the PCR reads with MiXCR, one row per CDR3 protein. The data hold some 890,000 distinct CDR3 sequences, with roughly 50% observed a single time. Study conclusions and caveats: Comparison of patients with controls showed about 5 TRBV segments more frequent in patients, TRBV5-6, TRBV5-1 and TRBV20-1 among them. Controls significantly exceeded multiple sclerosis patients in normalized Chao1 diversity.

The chain employs TRBV29-1 and TRBJ1-1, with 7 bases lining up with TRBD1. The specimen sequenced was blood. The receptor's source is a girl under 18 with multiple sclerosis. CDR3 loop: CSVGRGPQNTEAFF. In DNA form, the CDR3 reads TGCAGCGTTGGGAGGGGGCCTCAAAACACTGAAGCTTTCTTT.